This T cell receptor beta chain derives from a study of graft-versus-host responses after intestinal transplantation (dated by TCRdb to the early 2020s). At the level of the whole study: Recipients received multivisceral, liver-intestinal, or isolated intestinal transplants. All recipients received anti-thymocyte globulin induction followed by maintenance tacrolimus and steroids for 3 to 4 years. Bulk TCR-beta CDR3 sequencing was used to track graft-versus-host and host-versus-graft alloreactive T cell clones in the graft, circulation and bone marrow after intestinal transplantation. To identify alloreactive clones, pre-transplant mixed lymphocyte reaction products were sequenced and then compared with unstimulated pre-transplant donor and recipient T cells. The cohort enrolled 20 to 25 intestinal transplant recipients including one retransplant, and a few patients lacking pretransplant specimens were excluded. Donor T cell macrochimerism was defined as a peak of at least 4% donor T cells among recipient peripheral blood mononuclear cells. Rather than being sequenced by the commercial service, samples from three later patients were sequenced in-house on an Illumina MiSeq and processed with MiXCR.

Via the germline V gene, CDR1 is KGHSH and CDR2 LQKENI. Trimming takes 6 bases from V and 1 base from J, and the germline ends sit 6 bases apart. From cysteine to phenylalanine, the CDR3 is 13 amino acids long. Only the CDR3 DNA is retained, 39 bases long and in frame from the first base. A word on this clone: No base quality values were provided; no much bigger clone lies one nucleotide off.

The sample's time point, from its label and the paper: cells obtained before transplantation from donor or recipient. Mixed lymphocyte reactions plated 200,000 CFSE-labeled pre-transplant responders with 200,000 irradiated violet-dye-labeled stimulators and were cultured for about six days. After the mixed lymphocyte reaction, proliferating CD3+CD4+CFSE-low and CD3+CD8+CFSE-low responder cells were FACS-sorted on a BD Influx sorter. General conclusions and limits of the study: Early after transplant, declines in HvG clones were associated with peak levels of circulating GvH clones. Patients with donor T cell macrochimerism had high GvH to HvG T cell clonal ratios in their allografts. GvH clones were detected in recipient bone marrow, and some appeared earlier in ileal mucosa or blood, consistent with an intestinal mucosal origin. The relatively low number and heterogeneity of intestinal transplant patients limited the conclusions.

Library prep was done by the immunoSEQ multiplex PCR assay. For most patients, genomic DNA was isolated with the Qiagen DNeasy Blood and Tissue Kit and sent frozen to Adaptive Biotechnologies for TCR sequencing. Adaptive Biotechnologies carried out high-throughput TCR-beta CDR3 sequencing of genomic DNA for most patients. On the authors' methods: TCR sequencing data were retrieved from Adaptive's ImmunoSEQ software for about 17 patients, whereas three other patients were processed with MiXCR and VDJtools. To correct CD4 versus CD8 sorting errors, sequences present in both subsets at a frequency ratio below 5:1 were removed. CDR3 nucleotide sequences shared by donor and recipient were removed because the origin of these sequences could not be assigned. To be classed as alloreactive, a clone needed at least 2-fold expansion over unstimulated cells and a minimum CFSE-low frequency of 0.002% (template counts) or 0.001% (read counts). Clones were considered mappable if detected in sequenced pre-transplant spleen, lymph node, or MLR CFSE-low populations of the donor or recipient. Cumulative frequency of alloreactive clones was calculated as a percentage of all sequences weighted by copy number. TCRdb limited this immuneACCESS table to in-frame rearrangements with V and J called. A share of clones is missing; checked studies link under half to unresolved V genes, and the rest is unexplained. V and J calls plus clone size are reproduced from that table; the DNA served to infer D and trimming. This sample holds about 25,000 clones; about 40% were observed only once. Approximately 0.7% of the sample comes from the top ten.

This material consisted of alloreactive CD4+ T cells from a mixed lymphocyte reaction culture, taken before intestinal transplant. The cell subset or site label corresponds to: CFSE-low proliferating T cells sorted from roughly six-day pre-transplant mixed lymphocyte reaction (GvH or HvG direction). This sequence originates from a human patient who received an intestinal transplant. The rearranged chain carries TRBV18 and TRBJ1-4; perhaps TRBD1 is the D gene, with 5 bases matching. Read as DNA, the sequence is TGTGCCAGCTCCCAGGGAACTAATGAAAAACTGTTTTTT. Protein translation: CASSQGTNEKLFF.